This T cell receptor (beta chain) was observed in a study of cytomegalovirus exposure and HLA in healthy donors. Overall study: The same platform was used for the roughly 130 validation repertoires and the roughly 730 first-cohort repertoires, a later analysis reported.

The CDR3 spans 14 residues. Per the germline V gene, CDR1 is SEHNR and CDR2 is FQNEAQ (reference sequence). Trimming took off 5 bases at V and 11 bases at J, with 19 bases between the two ends. Profiled with immunoSEQ multiplex PCR; TCRdb holds only in-frame clones, not every one. This sample has roughly 150,000 clones, with 70% to 90% found just once. Separation from the roughly 670-subject first cohort characterized the roughly 120-subject validation cohort, to which the donors belonged. The genes are TRBV7-9 and TRBJ1-5, with D maybe TRBD1 (5 bases). The specimen sequenced was PBMCs. The clonotype was recovered from a man in his thirties or forties in good health and CMV-seropositive. The CDR3 protein is CASSQDLPGRTQHF. DNA of the CDR3: TGTGCCAGCAGCCAGGACCTGCCAGGGAGGACCCAGCATTTT. Variable domain in full (rest from reference TRBV7-9 and TRBJ1-5): DTGVSQNPRHKITKRGQNVTFRCDPISEHNRLYWYRQTLGQGPEFLTYFQNEAQLEKSRLLSDRFSAERPKGSFSTLEIQRTEQGDSAMYLCASSQDLPGRTQHFGDGTRLSIL.